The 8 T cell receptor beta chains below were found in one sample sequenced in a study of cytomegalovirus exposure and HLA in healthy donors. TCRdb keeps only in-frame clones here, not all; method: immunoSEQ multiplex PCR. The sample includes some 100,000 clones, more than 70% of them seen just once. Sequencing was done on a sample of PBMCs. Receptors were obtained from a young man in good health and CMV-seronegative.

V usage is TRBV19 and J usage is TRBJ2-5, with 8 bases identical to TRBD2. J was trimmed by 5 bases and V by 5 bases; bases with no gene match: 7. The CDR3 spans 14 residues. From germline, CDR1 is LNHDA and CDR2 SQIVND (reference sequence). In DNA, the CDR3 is TGTGCCAGTAGTGTAACGGGGGGGAGGGAGACCCAGTACTTC. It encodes CASSVTGGRETQYF.

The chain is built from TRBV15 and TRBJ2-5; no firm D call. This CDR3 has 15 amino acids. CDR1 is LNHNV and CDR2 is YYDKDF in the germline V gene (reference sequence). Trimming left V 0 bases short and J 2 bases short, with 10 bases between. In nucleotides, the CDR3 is TGTGCCACCAGCAGAGATCGGCGGAATCAAGAGACCCAGTACTTC. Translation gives CATSRDRRNQETQYF.

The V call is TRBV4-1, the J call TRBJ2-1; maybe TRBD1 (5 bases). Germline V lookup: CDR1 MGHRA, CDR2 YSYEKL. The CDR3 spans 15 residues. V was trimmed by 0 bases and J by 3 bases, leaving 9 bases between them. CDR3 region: CASSQDRAFYNEQFF. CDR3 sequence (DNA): TGCGCCAGCAGCCAAGACAGGGCCTTCTACAATGAGCAGTTCTTC.

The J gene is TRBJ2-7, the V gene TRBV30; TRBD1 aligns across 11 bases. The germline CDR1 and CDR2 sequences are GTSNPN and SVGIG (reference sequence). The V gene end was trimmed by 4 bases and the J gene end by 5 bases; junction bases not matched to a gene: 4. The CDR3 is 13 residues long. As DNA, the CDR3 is TGTGCCTGGACTGGGACAGGGGGACACGAGCAGTACTTC. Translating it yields CAWTGTGGHEQYF.

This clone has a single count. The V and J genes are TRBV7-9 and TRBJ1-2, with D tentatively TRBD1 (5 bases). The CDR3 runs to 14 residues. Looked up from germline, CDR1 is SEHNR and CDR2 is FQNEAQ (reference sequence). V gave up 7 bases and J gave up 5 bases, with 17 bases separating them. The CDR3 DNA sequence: TGTGCCAGCACCCCGGGAGGCAGGGTGTATGGCTACACCTTC. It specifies CASTPGGRVYGYTF.

CDR3 sequence (DNA): TGTGCCAGCAGCTTCCCGGAGCGGCTTAACTATGGCTACACCTTC. Residues: CASSFPERLNYGYTF. The chain combines TRBV7-9 with TRBJ1-2; unclear D gene. V shed 3 bases and J shed 1 base, with 12 bases lying between them. Germline CDR1 is SEHNR and CDR2 is FQNEAQ (reference sequence). CDR3 length: 15 residues.

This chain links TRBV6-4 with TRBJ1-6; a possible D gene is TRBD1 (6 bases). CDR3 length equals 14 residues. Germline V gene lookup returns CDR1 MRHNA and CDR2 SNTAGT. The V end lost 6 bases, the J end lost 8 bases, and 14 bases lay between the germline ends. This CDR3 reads CASRADSAYSPLHF. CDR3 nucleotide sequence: TGTGCCAGCAGAGCGGACAGCGCTTATTCACCCCTCCACTTT.

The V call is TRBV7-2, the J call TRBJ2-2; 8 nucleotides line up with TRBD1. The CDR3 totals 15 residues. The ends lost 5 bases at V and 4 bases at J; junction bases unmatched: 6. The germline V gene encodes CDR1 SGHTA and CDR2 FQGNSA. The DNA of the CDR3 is TGTGCCAGCAGCCCAGGACAGGGCGGCACCGGGGAGCTGTTTTTT. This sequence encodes CASSPGQGGTGELFF.